A selection of T cell receptor beta chains follows, all from one sample in a study of prognosis after radiotherapy for stage I lung cancer. Each CDR3 protein gets one entry after TCRdb re-called the multiplex PCR reads with MiXCR. The sample has over 25,000 distinct CDR3 sequences; approximately 44% are singletons. This specimen consisted of PBMCs, obtained before or after stereotactic body radiation therapy (not recorded which). The receptors stem from a donor over 45 with non-small cell lung cancer. Each CDR3 is given with its conserved first and last residue. The order of the fields is D gene, J gene, clone size, V gene, CDR3 protein, CDR3 DNA. The D gene is left open where the match is weak. Where a row states a size, it is once, few, many or the class of an expanded clone; other rows omit it.

NA	TRBJ1-4	many	TRBV11-2	CASSLSPDEKLFF	TGTGCCAGCAGCTTAAGTCCGGATGAAAAACTGTTTTTT
NA	TRBJ2-1	many	TRBV7-9	CASSLVEGAYNEQFF	TGTGCCAGCAGCTTAGTTGAGGGGGCCTACAATGAGCAGTTCTTC
NA	TRBJ1-6	many	TRBV14	CASSQGIRLSPLHF	TGTGCCAGCAGCCAAGGGATAAGGTTGTCACCCCTCCACTTT
TRBD2	TRBJ2-1	once	TRBV7-3	CASILAGSYNEQFF	TGTGCCAGCATTCTAGCGGGGTCCTACAATGAGCAGTTCTTC
NA	TRBJ1-4	NA	TRBV12-3/TRBV12-4	CAISFGGEKLFF	TGTGCCATCAGTTTTGGGGGGGAAAAACTGTTTTTT
NA	TRBJ1-6	many	TRBV20-1	CSAQGGNNSPLHF	TGCAGTGCCCAGGGAGGAAATAATTCACCCCTCCACTTT
NA	TRBJ2-2	NA	TRBV6-4	CGSSDSNYNTGELFF	TGTGGCAGCAGTGACTCGAACTATAACACCGGGGAGCTGTTTTTT
NA	TRBJ2-3	NA	TRBV12-3/TRBV12-4	CASRPFGGSTDTQYF	TGTGCCAGCAGGCCCTTCGGCGGGTCCACAGATACGCAGTATTTT
NA	TRBJ2-7	medium-sized	TRBV11-2	CASSLASVTSYEQYF	TGTGCCAGCAGCTTAGCCTCCGTCACCTCCTACGAGCAGTACTTC
NA	TRBJ1-3	NA	TRBV6-5	CASSYTLAAGNTIYF	TGTGCCAGCAGTTACACACTAGCGGCTGGAAACACCATATATTTT
TRBD2	TRBJ2-3	NA	TRBV20-1	CSARGQRGGFPDTQYF	TGCAGTGCTAGAGGTCAGCGGGGTGGGTTCCCAGATACGCAGTATTTT
NA	TRBJ2-3	many	TRBV7-3	CASSPPGTDTQYF	TGTGCCAGCAGCCCCCCGGGCACAGATACGCAGTATTTT
NA	TRBJ2-2	many	TRBV5-5	CASSLIQANTGELFF	TGTGCCAGCAGCTTGATACAGGCGAACACCGGGGAGCTGTTTTTT
NA	TRBJ1-1	many	TRBV20-1	CSAPPFRDTNTEAFF	TGCAGTGCCCCACCATTCAGGGATACGAACACTGAAGCTTTCTTT
NA	TRBJ1-2	NA	TRBV6-1	CASSFQGANYGYTF	TGTGCCAGCAGCTTCCAGGGTGCGAATTATGGCTACACCTTC
NA	TRBJ1-2	NA	TRBV6-1	CASSVYRTGGYGYTF	TGTGCCAGCAGTGTCTACAGGACGGGGGGGTATGGCTACACCTTC
TRBD1	TRBJ2-7	medium-sized	TRBV6-1	CASSLRSTGGQYF	TGTGCCAGCAGTCTTCGATCGACAGGGGGGCAGTACTTC
TRBD1	TRBJ1-2	many	TRBV27	CASSLSWDRVFSGYTF	TGTGCCAGCAGTTTATCGTGGGACAGGGTTTTTTCTGGCTACACCTTC